The present T cell receptor beta chain was sequenced within a study of B cell selection in AIRE deficiency. Study-wide points: About 30.6% of healthy-shared Treg sequences were found among patient Tconv cells. Patient Tconv and Treg cells showed healthy-like TCRBV usage, CDR3 length, diversity. Healthy donors alone shared approximately 30% of 3,500 to 4,500 Treg sequences; patients alone less than 10%. Shorter CDR3s marked shared Treg sequences, biased toward few non-templated insertions.

A note on this clone: Its antigen is undetermined.

Conventional CD4 T cells were sorted as CD4+CD127+ cells. Measured with immunoSEQ multiplex PCR; TCRdb has only the in-frame clones, and not every one. This table holds roughly 24,000 clones, around 96% found once. Sequenced sample: CD4+CD127+ conventional T cells sorted from PBMCs. The sequence was collected from a human donor in good health.

For the CDR3, the DNA is TGTGCCAGCAGCCAAGATTTCGGAACACCCCTCCACTTT. This encodes CASSQDFGTPLHF. V is TRBV4-2 and J is TRBJ1-6; D gene uncertain. This CDR3 is 13 amino acids long. Trimming removed 0 bases at V and 11 bases at J, with 8 bases between. CDR1 and CDR2 (germline): LGHNA, YNFKEQ.